What follows are 6 T cell receptor beta chains derived from one specimen sequenced in a study of shared clonotypes between healthy human individuals. Here immunoSEQ multiplex PCR was the method, and the copy in TCRdb shows in-frame clones only, minus some. The sample yields roughly 530,000 clones, 96% seen once. Sequencing was done on a sample of naive CD4+ T cells sorted from blood. Subset of the sample: CD45RA+ positively selected. The receptor set was obtained from a woman in her twenties or thirties in good health.

The chain joins TRBV28 to TRBJ2-2, with D tentatively TRBD2 (5 bases). Between the trimmed V and J ends, which lost 8 bases and 2 bases, there was a span of 15 bases. Germline-derived CDR1 and CDR2 are MDHEN and SYDVKM. This CDR3 comprises 15 residues. The CDR3 DNA follows: TGTGCCAGCGGACTCCGAGGCAAAAACACCGGGGAGCTGTTTTTT. This translates into CASGLRGKNTGELFF.

A word on this clone: The sample contains more than one DNA sequence encoding this CDR3. The V call is TRBV19, the J call TRBJ2-7; D possibly corresponds to TRBD1 (6 bases). The CDR3 runs to 14 residues. The germline CDR1 and CDR2 sequences are LNHDA and SQIVND (reference sequence). V was pared by 4 bases and J by 1 base, with 11 bases between. The chain's CDR3 is CASSTPGHSYEQYF. The CDR3 DNA follows: TGTGCCAGTAGTACCCCGGGACATTCCTACGAGCAGTACTTC.

This rearrangement joins TRBV6-5 to TRBJ2-3; either TRBD1 or TRBD2 may fit D (5 bases each). CDR1 is MNHEY, CDR2 SVGAGI, per germline. The CDR3 spans 16 residues. V was pared by 0 bases and J by 2 bases, with 12 bases between. CDR3 residues: CASSYSRAGPTDTQYF. The CDR3 nucleotides are TGTGCCAGCAGTTACTCGAGGGCAGGGCCCACAGATACGCAGTATTTT.

The chain links TRBV7-2 to TRBJ2-7; either TRBD1 or TRBD2 may fit D (5 bases each). The V and J ends lost 3 bases and 6 bases respectively, with 15 bases between them. This CDR3 has 14 residues. Germline CDR1 is SGHTA and CDR2 is FQGNSA. The chain's CDR3 is CASSLVLGEREQYF. The CDR3 DNA reads as TGTGCCAGCAGCTTGGTACTAGGGGAGCGCGAGCAGTACTTC.

The chain links TRBV27 to TRBJ2-5, with 9 bases matching TRBD1. The end of the DNA aligns better with TRBJ2-7, so the J call may be wrong. Germline CDR1 and CDR2: MNHEY and SMNVEV (reference sequence). This CDR3 is built from 13 residues. The CDR3 sequence is CASRRTGGDEQYF. Written as DNA, the CDR3 is TGTGCCAGCAGGCGTACAGGGGGCGACGAGCAGTACTTC.

This sequence joins TRBV28 and TRBJ1-1; D is perhaps TRBD1 (5 bases). CDR1 is MDHEN and CDR2 is SYDVKM in the germline V gene. The germline V and J ends were trimmed by 5 bases and 3 bases, with 19 bases remaining between them. The CDR3 consists of 16 residues. CDR3 nucleotide sequence: TGTGCCAGCAGTCCCGGACAAATCGGAGGGGACACTGAAGCTTTCTTT. It specifies CASSPGQIGGDTEAFF.